This T cell receptor beta chain was observed in a study of blood T cells in healthy people across ages. Findings and limits, study-wide: Diversity was higher, and naive CD4+ cells more numerous, in long-lived donors than in aged donors.

Regarding this clonotype: The antigen is not known.

Trimming removed 1 base from V and 0 bases from J, with 10 bases in between. This CDR3 region has 16 residues. CDR1 and CDR2 (germline): LGHDT, YNNKEL (reference sequence). With a J-beta primer mix and a sample-barcoded 5' primer, a second PCR ran roughly 6 to 11 cycles. TCRdb ran MiXCR on the 5' RACE reads and lists one entry per CDR3 protein. The sample holds over 500,000 distinct CDR3 sequences, around 27% seen once. Donation came from healthy Caucasian individuals in Russia who were aged roughly 6 to 95. These data were also reused for a study on T cells of mothers and their children. That paper states: Evidence of persistent microchimeric T cell clones was absent.

The clonotype was recovered from a boy aged 2 to 10 in good health. The rearrangement joins TRBV3-1 to TRBJ2-4, with D possibly being TRBD2 (5 bases). The sample was blood. The CDR3 loop reads CASSQAGWEAKNIQYF. CDR3 coding DNA: TGTGCCAGCAGCCAAGCGGGATGGGAAGCCAAAAACATTCAGTACTTC.